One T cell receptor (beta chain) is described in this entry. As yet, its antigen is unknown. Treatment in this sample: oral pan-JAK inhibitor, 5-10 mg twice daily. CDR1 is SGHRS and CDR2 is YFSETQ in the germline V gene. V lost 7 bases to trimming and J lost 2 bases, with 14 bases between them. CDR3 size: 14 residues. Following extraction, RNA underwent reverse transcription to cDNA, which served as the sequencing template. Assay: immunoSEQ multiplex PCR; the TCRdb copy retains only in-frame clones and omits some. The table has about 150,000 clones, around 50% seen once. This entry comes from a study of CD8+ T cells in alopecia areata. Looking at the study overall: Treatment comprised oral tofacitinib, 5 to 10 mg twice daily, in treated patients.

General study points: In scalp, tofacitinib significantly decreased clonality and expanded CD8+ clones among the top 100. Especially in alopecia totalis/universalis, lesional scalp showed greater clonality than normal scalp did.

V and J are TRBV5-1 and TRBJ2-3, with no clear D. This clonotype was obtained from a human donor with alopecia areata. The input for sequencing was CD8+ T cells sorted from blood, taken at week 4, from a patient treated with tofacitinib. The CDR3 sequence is CASFEQVITDTQYF. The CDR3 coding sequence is TGCGCCAGCTTCGAGCAGGTGATCACAGATACGCAGTATTTT.